Presented here are 13 T cell receptor beta chains from one specimen sequenced in a study of blood T cell repertoires in COVID-19. Sequenced by immunoSEQ multiplex PCR; TCRdb stores in-frame clones only, minus some. The table includes 150,000 to 200,000 clones, over 60% detected once. The sample consisted of peripheral blood. The origin of the receptors is a man in his 60s with acute or convalescent COVID-19.

The rearrangement links TRBV9 to TRBJ2-1; 9 bases fit TRBD2. V gave up 0 bases and J gave up 9 bases; unmatched junction bases: 10. The CDR3 runs to 16 residues. Germline assignment: CDR1 SGDLS and CDR2 YYNGEE. This chain's CDR3 is CASSVVGGGAKIEQFF. CDR3 DNA: TGTGCCAGCAGCGTAGTAGGCGGGGGGGCAAAAATTGAGCAGTTCTTC.

The chain uses TRBV18 and TRBJ2-5; a weak D match, TRBD2 (6 bases). V lost 6 bases, J lost 4 bases, and 21 bases lay in between. In germline, CDR1 is KGHSH, CDR2 LQKENI. This CDR3 contains 16 residues. The CDR3 DNA sequence: TGTGCCAGCTCCGCGGGGACGCTGAAAACAGGAGAGACCCAGTACTTC. Translation: CASSAGTLKTGETQYF.

The chain links TRBV5-8 to TRBJ1-2, with 9 bases identical to TRBD1. Trimming took 3 bases from V and 2 from J; bases not matched to a gene: 5. This CDR3 has 15 residues. Germline loops: CDR1 SGHTS, CDR2 YDEGEE. CDR3 sequence reads: CASSYRTGENYGYTF. The CDR3 DNA reads as TGTGCCAGCAGCTACCGGACAGGGGAGAACTATGGCTACACCTTC.

The chain recombines TRBV7-2 with TRBJ2-1; 7 bases agree with TRBD2. V shed 1 base and J 4 bases; nucleotides not matched to a gene: 1. Germline lookup yields CDR1 SGHTA and CDR2 FQGNSA. This CDR3 contains 14 residues. CDR3 sequence: CASSLDSGYNEQFF. The CDR3 nucleotides read TGTGCCAGCAGCTTAGATAGCGGGTACAATGAGCAGTTCTTC.

The chain has TRBV19 and TRBJ1-2; perhaps TRBD1 as D (6 bases). Germline loops: CDR1 LNHDA, CDR2 SQIVND (reference sequence). V shed 6 bases and J shed 13 bases, with 24 bases lying between them. The CDR3 spans 14 residues. CDR3 in amino acids: CASSPRGRGDLFTF. As DNA, the CDR3 is TGTGCCAGTAGCCCTCGGGGCAGGGGAGACCTTTTCACCTTC.

The genes are TRBV5-3 and TRBJ2-5; D unclear. TRBV5-3 is reported as an ORF; its role is uncertain. CDR3 size: 14 residues. The V and J ends lost 6 bases and 2 bases respectively, with 14 bases between them. The CDR3 spells CARTVARLQETQYF. Here the CDR3 DNA reads TGTGCCAGAACCGTGGCCAGGCTGCAAGAGACCCAGTACTTC.

This rearrangement joins TRBV20-1 to TRBJ2-7, with D unresolved. Germline loops: CDR1 DFQATT, CDR2 SNEGSKA (reference sequence). V was clipped by 3 bases and J by 1 base, with 10 bases between them. The CDR3 spans 13 residues. CDR3 bases: TGCAGTGCTAGTCCGGGTTCATCCTACGAGCAGTACTTC. Amino acid sequence: CSASPGSSYEQYF.

The CDR3 loop reads CASSLGQSPQPQHF. In DNA, the CDR3 is TGCGCCAGCAGCCTAGGACAGTCGCCCCAGCCCCAGCATTTT. The chain joins TRBV4-1 to TRBJ1-5, with a possible D match to TRBD1 (6 bases). In germline, CDR1 is MGHRA, CDR2 YSYEKL. This CDR3 spans 14 amino acids. Between the trimmed V and J ends, which lost 4 bases and 7 bases, there was a span of 14 bases.

The rearrangement uses TRBV5-6 and TRBJ2-1, with D possibly matching TRBD2 (6 bases). CDR1 SGHDT and CDR2 YYEEEE come from the germline V gene. The CDR3 extends over 16 amino acids. With 3 bases removed from V and 1 base from J, the gap between germline ends came to 14 bases. CDR3 region: CASSSRDSLSYNEQFF. CDR3 DNA: TGTGCCAGCAGCTCCCGGGACTCTCTATCCTACAATGAGCAGTTCTTC.

The chain recombines TRBV15 with TRBJ2-1; D is possibly TRBD1 (6 bases). V lost 6 bases, J lost 3 bases, and 15 bases lay in between. CDR1 and CDR2 (germline): LNHNV, YYDKDF (reference sequence). The CDR3 is 15 residues long. The CDR3 sequence: CATRATGTNYNEQFF. The CDR3 region has the DNA TGTGCCACCAGAGCGACCGGGACAAACTACAATGAGCAGTTCTTC.

The chain recombines TRBV4-1 with TRBJ2-5; perhaps TRBD2 as D (6 bases). CDR1 and CDR2 (germline): MGHRA, YSYEKL. CDR3 length: 15 amino acids. V gave up 2 bases and J gave up 0 bases, with 10 bases separating them. The CDR3 reads CASSQPGRNQETQYF. The CDR3 DNA is TGCGCCAGCAGCCAACCCGGGAGAAACCAAGAGACCCAGTACTTC.

V is TRBV7-8 and J is TRBJ1-4; D gene ambiguous. Germline-derived CDR1 and CDR2 are SGHVS and FQNEAQ. Trimming cost V 2 bases and J 0 bases, with 10 bases left between them. CDR3 size: 16 residues. The CDR3 loop is CASSLWAAATNEKLFF. CDR3 coding DNA: TGTGCCAGCAGCTTATGGGCAGCTGCAACTAATGAAAAACTGTTTTTT.

This chain links TRBV2 with TRBJ1-4; D is unresolved. The length of the CDR3 is 15 residues. V lost 7 bases, J lost 3 bases, and 15 bases lay in between. The germline CDR1 and CDR2 sequences are SNHLY and FYNNEI. For the CDR3, the DNA is TGTGCCAGCACTCTAAACCTGTATTCTAATGAAAAACTGTTTTTT. It is translated as CASTLNLYSNEKLFF.